This TCR beta chain appears in the sequencing data of a study of monozygotic twins with inflammatory bowel disease (dated by TCRdb to the late 2010s). With respect to the entire study: The full study comprised some 30 monozygotic twin pairs: nine German pairs (four IBD-concordant, five IBD-discordant) and 19 IBD-discordant Danish pairs. Disease-associated traits were sought mainly through comparisons between IBD patients and their genetically identical healthy co-twins within discordant pairs. Each individual had, on average, about 151 000 unique TCRalpha sequences and 181 000 unique TCRbeta sequences available for analysis.

Points the paper makes about the study in general: The results gave no support for a single strong signal or clonotype linked to IBD. IBD patients shared fewer clonotypes with other individuals than healthy twins did, most markedly in patients showing signs of disease activity. A decrease in TCRbeta repertoire diversity, as measured by inverse Simpson index, was observed in IBD patients compared with their healthy co-twins. Different T cell subtypes could not be distinguished in the analysis. Background noise and inter-individual variability may have been introduced into the repertoires by the differing immunosuppressive treatments among patients. Repertoire similarity did not differ between concordant and discordant twins, which could be due to limited statistical power.

The method was 5' RACE. Preparation of each TCR library used around 3,500 ng of total RNA. cDNA was synthesized with SMARTScribe reverse transcriptase in eight separate reactions per sample. During cDNA synthesis, unique molecular identifiers containing a 6-nucleotide sample barcode were introduced by template switching. TCRalpha and TCRbeta cDNA was amplified in two nested PCRs of around 15 and 10 cycles, and bead purification was carried out after each PCR. Before amplification, the cDNA was both treated with uracil DNA-glycosylase and purified with the QIAquick PCR purification kit. In the second PCR, Illumina TruSeq-compatible adapters and sample-specific barcodes were added. TapeStation and Qubit were used to check library quality and concentration, and roughly 4.8 ng of each library went into the pool. Pooled libraries were sequenced on an Illumina HiSeq2500 single-index Rapid Run with 2 x 100 bp reads and custom sequencing primers. On the study's bioinformatics: MiGEC version 1.2.6 was used for UMI-based consensus assembly to correct PCR and sequencing errors. MiXCR version 2.1.1 handled V(D)J alignment, clonotype assembly and CDR3 extraction. To normalise gene usage, clonotype sharing and MAIT/NKT TCR abundance, the top 1000, 10 000 and 20 000 clonotypes in each sample were analysed. Diversity was computed as the inverse Simpson index with the vegan R package after downsampling to 27 000 UMIs. Statistical testing used paired Mann-Whitney U tests on the discordant twin pairs and applied Benjamini-Hochberg correction for multiple testing. After the reads were reprocessed by TCRdb, one entry was made per CDR3 protein sequence, with no DNA. The V and J calls follow TCRdb's processing rather than the paper's. This sample's clone table shows approximately 330,000 distinct CDR3 sequences. The ten largest clones take up 2% to 2.5% of the sample.

Remarks on this clonotype: No antigen is known for it.

From the germline V gene, CDR1 is SGHNT and CDR2 is YENEEA. Including the terminal cysteine and phenylalanine, the CDR3 comprises 14 residues. DNA is not on record. From each donor, a roughly 2.5 ml peripheral blood sample was collected into PAXgene tubes and stored at -80 degrees C. Without T cell sorting, total RNA was isolated from whole blood using the PAXgene blood miRNA kit on an automated QIAcube. Peripheral blood from monozygotic twin pairs, either concordant or discordant for inflammatory bowel disease, underwent deep TCRalpha and TCRbeta repertoire profiling that used unique molecular barcoding. Smoking habits were recorded for all twin pairs, and each individual was classified as a current, former or never smoker.

The receptor's source is a human donor with ulcerative colitis or Crohn's disease, or a healthy co-twin of an affected twin (not recorded which). The sequenced sample was blood. This chain is built from TRBV11-3 and TRBJ2-5. The CDR3 region reads CASSRDSYQETQYF.